Sequencing of this T cell receptor (beta chain) was carried out in a study of T cell responses to AZD1222 COVID-19 vaccine. This clone was seen just once. Relative to the germline gene, one junction end is altered; a read error may explain this. Only in-frame clones appear in the TCRdb table, and some are missing; sequencing was by immunoSEQ multiplex PCR. Here the sample spans 60,000 to 80,000 clones, about 78% being singletons. The CDR3 contains 15 residues. Germline CDR1 reads SSHAT; CDR2 reads FNYEAQ (reference sequence). The sequence derives from an adult who received the AZD1222 COVID-19 vaccine. Sequencing was performed on peripheral blood, taken 28 days after the second AZD1222 dose. The rearrangement joins TRBV7-7 to TRBJ2-2, with D possibly TRBD1 on 5 matching bases. The CDR3 reads CASSSRGDGTGELFF. CDR3 DNA: TGTGCTAGCAGCTCAAGGGGTGACGGCACCGGGGAGCTGTTTTTT.